This T cell receptor beta chain was captured in a study of blood T cell repertoires in COVID-19. Clones were sequenced by immunoSEQ multiplex PCR, and TCRdb holds only the in-frame ones, with some missing. There are about 170,000 clones in the sample; 70% to 90% occur only once, and approximately 7.6% lies in the top ten. This CDR3 spans 14 amino acids. V was shortened by 7 bases and J by 3 bases, with 13 bases between the two germline ends. From germline, CDR1 is SNHLY and CDR2 FYNNEI. The origin of this receptor is a woman of 80 years or more with COVID-19, enrolled during active disease. Sequencing was performed on peripheral blood. V usage is TRBV2 and J usage is TRBJ1-3; D might be TRBD1 (5 bases). CDR3 sequence reads: CASNTFGGGNTIYF. The DNA of the CDR3 is TGTGCCAGCAACACCTTCGGGGGTGGAAACACCATATATTTT.